What follows are 12 T cell receptor beta chains derived from one specimen sequenced in a study of cytomegalovirus exposure and HLA in healthy donors. Amplification used 60 Vbeta primers and 13 Jbeta primers. Libraries were prepared by immunoSEQ multiplex PCR; TCRdb keeps only in-frame clonotypes and omits some of them. The data hold some 170,000 clones, with approximately 72% observed a single time. The sequencing input was PBMCs. All receptors derive from a human donor in good health.

The chain recombines TRBV11-2 with TRBJ1-2; 8 bases fit TRBD1. CDR1 is SGHAT and CDR2 is FQNNGV in the germline V gene. The CDR3 is 17 residues long. The junction had 9 bases not matched to a gene; V was cut back by 1 base and J by 2 bases. The CDR3 loop is CASSLALGAGGNYGYTF. The DNA of the CDR3 is TGTGCCAGCAGCTTAGCCCTTGGGGCAGGGGGCAACTATGGCTACACCTTC. The variable domain in full, completed from reference TRBV11-2 and TRBJ1-2, reads EAGVAQSPRYKIIEKRQSVAFWCNPISGHATLYWYQQILGQGPKLLIQFQNNGVVDDSQLPKDRFSAERLKGVDSTLKIQPAKLEDSAVYLCASSLALGAGGNYGYTFGSGTRLTVV.

The gene calls are TRBV19 and TRBJ1-5, with 9 bases aligning to TRBD1. Trimming at V came to 5 bases and at J to 2 bases, leaving 4 bases not matched to a gene. The CDR3 consists of 15 residues. Germline lookup yields CDR1 LNHDA and CDR2 SQIVND (reference sequence). CDR3 DNA sequence: TGTGCCAGTAGTTTGACAGGGGGAGGCAATCAGCCCCAGCATTTT. It specifies CASSLTGGGNQPQHF.

The chain's CDR3 is CAISRGGPDTQYF. The CDR3 bases are TGTGCCATCAGCAGGGGAGGGCCGGATACGCAGTATTTT. This chain links TRBV10-3 with TRBJ2-3; a weak D match, TRBD2 (7 bases). CDR1 and CDR2 from the germline V gene are ENHRY and SYGVKD. Trimming shortened V by 6 bases and J by 6 bases, and 13 bases separated the two germline ends. CDR3 size: 13 residues.

The gene calls are TRBV6-6 and TRBJ1-1; D is undetermined. The CDR3 loop spans 14 amino acids. Germline V gene lookup returns CDR1 MNHNY and CDR2 SVGAGI (reference sequence). Trimming took 2 bases from V and 3 from J, leaving 10 bases between them. CDR3: CASSYRFMDTEAFF. CDR3 nucleotide sequence: TGTGCCAGCAGTTACCGGTTCATGGACACTGAAGCTTTCTTT.

The gene calls are TRBV9 and TRBJ1-5; D not resolved. Germline V gives CDR1 SGDLS, CDR2 YYNGEE. The CDR3 runs 16 residues. The V end lost 0 bases, the J end lost 2 bases, and 12 bases lay between the germline ends. This CDR3 reads CASSVGSGFRNQPQHF. Here the CDR3 DNA reads TGTGCCAGCAGCGTAGGATCCGGGTTTCGCAATCAGCCCCAGCATTTT.

There are a few counts of this clone. The chain joins TRBV18 to TRBJ1-2; D not certain. V gave up 3 bases and J gave up 0 bases, with 17 bases separating them. The CDR3 is 17 amino acids. Germline V gene lookup returns CDR1 KGHSH and CDR2 LQKENI. CDR3 bases: TGTGCCAGCTCACCCACCTTGACCACAGCGGCTAACTATGGCTACACCTTC. It is translated as CASSPTLTTAANYGYTF. Based on the CDR3 plus reference TRBV18 and TRBJ1-2, the full variable domain is NAGVMQNPRHLVRRRGQEARLRCSPMKGHSHVYWYRQLPEEGLKFMVYLQKENIIDESGMPKERFSAEFPKEGPSILRIQQVVRGDSAAYFCASSPTLTTAANYGYTFGSGTRLTVV.

The rearrangement links TRBV19 to TRBJ1-1, with 9 bases fitting TRBD1. V was pared by 7 bases and J by 1 base, with 13 bases of the junction left unmatched. CDR3 length: 17 residues. Looked up from germline, CDR1 is LNHDA and CDR2 is SQIVND (reference sequence). The CDR3 sequence: CASINPRQGGTNTEAFF. CDR3 in DNA: TGTGCCAGTATCAACCCACGACAGGGGGGGACGAACACTGAAGCTTTCTTT.

This rearrangement joins TRBV7-3 to TRBJ1-1; no clear D gene. Per the germline V gene, CDR1 is SGHTA and CDR2 is FQGTGA. CDR3 length: 16 residues. The ends were cut back, 1 base at V and 0 bases at J, with 12 bases in the middle. The CDR3 sequence: CASSLRAGSMNTEAFF. As DNA, the CDR3 is TGTGCCAGCAGCTTAAGGGCGGGGAGCATGAACACTGAAGCTTTCTTT.

The chain uses TRBV7-9 and TRBJ2-3; 9 positions agree with TRBD2. V lost 0 bases, J lost 3 bases, and 7 bases stayed unmatched. CDR1 is SEHNR and CDR2 is FQNEAQ in the germline V gene (reference sequence). CDR3 length equals 17 residues. CDR3 sequence reads: CASSLASGGYQTDTQYF. The CDR3 DNA is TGTGCCAGCAGCTTAGCTAGCGGGGGATATCAAACAGATACGCAGTATTTT.

As concerns this clone: This CDR3 is also generated by other DNA sequences in the sample. CDR3 in amino acids: CASSLGQGANTEAFF. CDR3 DNA sequence: TGCGCCAGCAGCTTGGGCCAGGGGGCGAACACTGAAGCTTTCTTT. The chain uses TRBV5-1 and TRBJ1-1; 8 bases agree with TRBD1. The junction had 2 bases not matched to a gene; V was cut back by 0 bases and J by 1 base. Germline CDR1 and CDR2: SGHRS and YFSETQ. The CDR3 totals 15 residues.

DNA of the CDR3: TGTGCCAGCAGCGTAGATGAGACAGACTATGGCTACACCTTC. Its translation: CASSVDETDYGYTF. The V call is TRBV9, the J call TRBJ1-2, with D tentatively TRBD1 (5 bases). With 0 bases removed from V and 3 bases from J, the gap between germline ends came to 9 bases. The length of the CDR3 is 14 residues. From germline, CDR1 is SGDLS and CDR2 YYNGEE.

The chain couples TRBV6-5 to TRBJ1-2; 7 bases align to TRBD1. Germline V lookup: CDR1 MNHEY, CDR2 SVGAGI. V was pared by 1 base and J by 2 bases, with 4 bases of the junction left unmatched. The CDR3 length is 15 residues. CDR3 nucleotides: TGTGCCAGCAGTTACTATACAGGGGCAAACTATGGCTACACCTTC. This translates into CASSYYTGANYGYTF.